Listed here is a single T cell receptor beta chain. This clone's antigen is unknown. Nothing much larger sits one base from this clone, and base qualities are not available. The data are from a study of identifying expanded T cells in peripheral blood (dated by TCRdb to the late 2010s). In terms of the full investigation: Four technical replicates, made by sequencing separate aliquots from the same pool of genomic DNA, were compared pairwise.

No immune events such as infections were documented for the healthy donors during the collection period. To calibrate time-dependent variance in a beta-binomial model of T-cell clone differential abundance, blood repertoires from healthy donors were used as a training cohort. There were around ten healthy donors in the training cohort, of whom 3 were female and 7 were male. On average the donors were approximately 40 years old, and their ages spanned about 25 to 64 years. Whole blood, obtained from a commercial supplier, was collected from each healthy donor at three time points spaced approximately two weeks apart. For immunosequencing, genomic DNA was extracted from whole blood that had not been sorted. Per the germline V gene, SQVTM is the CDR1 and ANQGSEA is the CDR2. Ends trimmed: V by 2 bases, J by 5 bases; bases unmatched to a gene: 8. Measured from the cysteine to the phenylalanine, the CDR3 is 14 residues long. Only the CDR3 DNA is retained, 42 bases long and in frame from the first base.

Points the paper makes about the study in general: Between technical replicates the binomial model flagged about 1.2 differentially abundant clones, whereas over two weeks the binomial model flagged about 16.4 and over approximately four weeks about 19. Variance in clone template counts between roughly two-week samples significantly increased with total template count across all healthy donors. Across all healthy-donor time intervals, the beta-binomial model significantly lowered both the number of clones called differentially abundant and the false-positive rate. The authors expected biological variance in healthy repertoires might increase further over much longer intervals such as months to years.

TCRbeta CDR3 regions were profiled with the immunoSEQ Assay using bias-controlled multiplex PCR amplification of genomic DNA. In the source study's methods: The absolute abundance of each unique TCRbeta CDR3 region was quantified after sequences were collapsed and filtered. Differential abundance was tested with a binomial (Fisher-equivalent) model and with a beta-binomial model adding time-dependent variance fitted from healthy donors. Clones with fewer than 5 combined templates were excluded, and clones with Benjamini-Hochberg FDR below 0.01 were called differentially abundant. Using the form v = (b*log(k)+a)^2, the beta-binomial variance was modeled as a function of the total template count across the two samples. Sourced from immuneACCESS, this table was stored by TCRdb with only in-frame sequences that have V and J called. A share of the clones is absent; for the studies checked, an unresolved V gene accounts for under half, and the remainder has no known explanation. V, J and clone size were drawn from that table, and D and trimming were deduced from the DNA. The table for this sample lists approximately 63,000 clones; more than 70% of them were counted only once. The top ten constitute around 4.3% of the sample.

Sequencing was performed on blood. The chain joins TRBV29-1 to TRBJ2-7; TRBD1 aligns with 8 central bases. This sequence was found in a person aged 18 to 75 in good health. The DNA sequence is given as TGCAGCGTTGAATCTGGGGACAGGAGTAACGAGCAGTACTTC. The translation is CSVESGDRSNEQYF.